Following are 10 T cell receptor beta chains from one sample sequenced in a study of technical replicates of blood from a handful of donors. Repertoires were generated with immunoSEQ multiplex PCR, while TCRdb's copy carries only in-frame clones and drops some. The sample holds fewer than 90,000 clones, approximately 94% seen once. Sample: T cells isolated from PBMCs. These receptors originate from a human donor in good health.

The chain has TRBV5-1 and TRBJ1-4; D not resolved. V dropped 2 bases and J dropped 3 bases, with 14 bases sitting between them. This CDR3 is built from 16 residues. Germline V gives CDR1 SGHRS, CDR2 YFSETQ. The CDR3 DNA reads as TGCGCCAGCAGCTTCCTAGCACAGTCTTCTAATGAAAAACTGTTTTTT. Its translation: CASSFLAQSSNEKLFF. The complete variable domain, with remaining parts taken from reference TRBV5-1 and TRBJ1-4, reads KAGVTQTPRYLIKTRGQQVTLSCSPISGHRSVSWYQQTPGQGLQFLFEYFSETQRNKGNFPGRFSGRQFSNSRSEMNVSTLELGDSALYLCASSFLAQSSNEKLFFGSGTQLSVL.

The J gene is TRBJ2-7, the V gene TRBV10-3; weak D call: TRBD1 (5 bases). Germline V lookup: CDR1 ENHRY, CDR2 SYGVKD. The length of the CDR3 is 13 residues. The V end lost 10 bases, the J end lost 1 base, and 14 bases lay between the germline ends. The CDR3 nucleotides read TGTGCCAGTCTCGGATCAGGGTCCTACGAGCAGTACTTC. It translates to CASLGSGSYEQYF.

The chain joins TRBV5-1 to TRBJ2-7; 13 nucleotides line up with TRBD2. This CDR3 is built from 16 residues. Germline CDR1 reads SGHRS; CDR2 reads YFSETQ. V lost 4 bases and J lost 7; bases outside the gene matches: 11. The CDR3 protein is CASSPLTSGRAGEQYF. In DNA, the CDR3 is TGCGCCAGCAGCCCGTTAACTAGCGGGAGGGCAGGAGAGCAGTACTTC.

V and J are TRBV11-3 and TRBJ1-1; no definite D call. The CDR3 extends over 15 amino acids. Germline CDR1 SGHNT, CDR2 YENEEA. The ends were cut back, 4 bases at V and 1 base at J, with 13 bases in the middle. CDR3 loop: CASSSTSRGNTEAFF. In DNA, the CDR3 is TGTGCCAGCAGCTCAACGAGCCGGGGGAACACTGAAGCTTTCTTT.

The chain carries TRBV28 and TRBJ1-1; D unclear. The CDR3 is made up of 14 amino acids. CDR1 and CDR2 from the germline V gene are MDHEN and SYDVKM. V lost 5 bases, J lost 0 bases, and 10 bases lay in between. The CDR3, as DNA: TGTGCCAGCAGTCACCGCGGTTTGAACACTGAAGCTTTCTTT. The encoded protein is CASSHRGLNTEAFF. The full variable domain, rest sourced from reference TRBV28 and TRBJ1-1, is DVKVTQSSRYLVKRTGEKVFLECVQDMDHENMFWYRQDPGLGLRLIYFSYDVKMKEKGDIPEGYSVSREKKERFSLILESASTNQTSMYLCASSHRGLNTEAFFGQGTRLTVV.

This clone came up once. The chain uses TRBV5-6 and TRBJ2-2, with 8 nucleotides matching TRBD2. The V gene's germline CDR1 is SGHDT and CDR2 YYEEEE. J gave up 6 bases and V 2 bases, and 9 bases lay outside the gene matches. This CDR3 is 16 amino acids long. The CDR3 DNA is TGTGCCAGCAGCTTCCGCTTGGCGGGGGGTTCCGGGGAGCTGTTTTTT. Its protein product is CASSFRLAGGSGELFF.

The genes are TRBV4-1 and TRBJ2-1; TRBD2 matches at 9 bases. Germline loops: CDR1 MGHRA, CDR2 YSYEKL. The ends lost 1 base at V and 1 base at J; junction bases unmatched: 11. This CDR3 spans 19 amino acids. CDR3 protein: CASSQGSSGGFSSYNEQFF. CDR3 coding DNA: TGCGCCAGCAGCCAAGGGTCCAGCGGGGGGTTTAGTTCCTACAATGAGCAGTTCTTC.

The chain uses TRBV29-1 and TRBJ2-7, with 7 bases aligning to TRBD1. CDR1 is SQVTM and CDR2 is ANQGSEA in the germline V gene. This CDR3 spans 12 amino acids. V was clipped by 8 bases and J by 0 bases; unmatched bases: 4. The CDR3 DNA sequence: TGCAGCACCAGGACAGGCTCCTACGAGCAGTACTTC. It encodes CSTRTGSYEQYF.

The rearrangement uses TRBV25-1 and TRBJ2-1; TRBD2 agrees at 9 bases. In germline, CDR1 is MGHDK, CDR2 SYGVNS. The CDR3 sequence is 16 residues long. J was trimmed by 3 bases and V by 1 base; bases with no gene match: 4. The CDR3 nucleotides are TGTGCCAGCAGTGAATCCCCGACTAGCGGCTACAATGAGCAGTTCTTC. The encoded protein is CASSESPTSGYNEQFF.

This sequence joins TRBV6-1 and TRBJ2-7; D is uncertain. This CDR3 spans 16 amino acids. The germline CDR1 and CDR2 sequences are MNHNS and SASEGT. The V and J ends lost 3 bases and 3 bases respectively, with 18 bases between them. The CDR3 DNA reads TGTGCCAGCAGTGAGTTCAGTGCAGACTTAAGCTACGAGCAGTACTTC. It encodes CASSEFSADLSYEQYF.